The next 30 T cell receptor beta chains were all read from a single sample in a study of blood T cell repertoires in COVID-19. Generated by immunoSEQ multiplex PCR, the TCRdb table keeps only in-frame clones and is missing some. Of about 74,000 clones in the sample, 88% are singletons; the top ten hold roughly 2.6%. Sequenced input: peripheral blood. The receptors shown here come from a man aged 70 or older with active or convalescent COVID-19.

This chain joins TRBV29-1 and TRBJ2-3; D possibly corresponds to TRBD1 (5 bases). This CDR3 has 14 residues. The V gene lost 7 bases and the J gene lost 2 bases, with 16 bases spanning the gap. Germline lookup yields CDR1 SQVTM and CDR2 ANQGSEA. The CDR3 sequence is CSAVDRFSTDTQYF. The CDR3 DNA reads TGCAGCGCCGTAGACAGATTCTCCACAGATACGCAGTATTTT.

This chain uses TRBV28 with TRBJ1-4; maybe TRBD1 (5 bases). The germline gives CDR1 MDHEN, CDR2 SYDVKM. The V end was cut by 8 bases, the J end by 8 bases, with 21 bases between. The CDR3 totals 15 residues. The CDR3 is CASHPSGGGWEKLFF. The CDR3 nucleotides read TGTGCCAGCCATCCCTCCGGGGGAGGGTGGGAAAAACTGTTTTTT.

This sequence joins TRBV27 and TRBJ2-1, with a tentative D call TRBD1 (6 bases). CDR1 is MNHEY and CDR2 is SMNVEV in the germline V gene (reference sequence). The CDR3 covers 15 residues. Trimming left V 3 bases short and J 0 bases short, with 9 bases between. The DNA for the CDR3 is TGTGCCAGCAGTTTTCGGACAGACTCCTACAATGAGCAGTTCTTC. Translating it yields CASSFRTDSYNEQFF.

CDR3 in DNA: TGTGCCAGCAGCAGGACAGGGGGCTACGAGACCCAGTACTTC. This codes for CASSRTGGYETQYF. The V and J genes are TRBV6-5 and TRBJ2-5; 11 bases line up with TRBD1. This CDR3 contains 14 residues. Germline V gives CDR1 MNHEY, CDR2 SVGAGI. V lost 6 bases, J lost 5 bases, and 5 bases stayed unmatched.

V gene TRBV5-1 combines with J gene TRBJ2-3; possibly TRBD1 for D (6 bases). Germline loops: CDR1 SGHRS, CDR2 YFSETQ. The length of the CDR3 is 14 residues. Trimming took 3 bases from V and 3 from J, leaving 11 bases between them. The CDR3 DNA reads as TGCGCCAGCAGCTCCGGACAGATAACAGATACGCAGTATTTT. Translating gives CASSSGQITDTQYF.

This clone was detected only once. V and J are TRBV29-1 and TRBJ1-2, with 10 bases that match TRBD1. Trimming cost V 6 bases and J 5 bases; bases outside gene matches: 9. The germline V gene encodes CDR1 SQVTM and CDR2 ANQGSEA. This CDR3 has 14 amino acids. This CDR3 is CSVLTTGGGYGYTF. In DNA, the CDR3 is TGCAGCGTCCTTACGACAGGGGGCGGGTATGGCTACACCTTC.

This rearrangement joins TRBV7-6 to TRBJ1-1; 7 positions agree with TRBD1. This CDR3 has 14 residues. Germline CDR1 is SGHVS and CDR2 is FNYEAQ. Unmatched junction bases numbered 12, after V lost 8 bases and J lost 6 bases. CDR3 DNA sequence: TGTGCCAGCGCCCTCAGGGCAGGGGGGCCTGAAGCTTTCTTT. Translating gives CASALRAGGPEAFF. The whole variable domain, remainder taken from reference TRBV7-6 and TRBJ1-1, is GAGVSQSPRYKVTKRGQDVALRCDPISGHVSLYWYRQALGQGPEFLTYFNYEAQQDKSGLPNDRFSAERPEGSISTLTIQRTEQRDSAMYRCASALRAGGPEAFFGQGTRLTVV.

The chain couples TRBV7-9 to TRBJ2-1; 8 nucleotides align to TRBD2. Unmatched junction bases numbered 15, after V lost 5 bases and J lost 9 bases. This CDR3 is built from 16 residues. CDR1 SEHNR and CDR2 FQNEAQ come from the germline V gene (reference sequence). In DNA, the CDR3 is TGTGCCAGCAGCCCAGCGGGGGCGCCAGGGGCCAGTGAGCAGTTCTTC. It is translated as CASSPAGAPGASEQFF. Together with reference TRBV7-9 and TRBJ2-1, the CDR3 gives the full variable domain: DTGVSQNPRHKITKRGQNVTFRCDPISEHNRLYWYRQTLGQGPEFLTYFQNEAQLEKSRLLSDRFSAERPKGSFSTLEIQRTEQGDSAMYLCASSPAGAPGASEQFFGPGTRLTVL.

The chain recombines TRBV9 with TRBJ1-1; D not certain. Trimming took off 0 bases at V and 0 bases at J, with 6 bases between the two ends. CDR3 size: 14 residues. In germline, CDR1 is SGDLS, CDR2 YYNGEE. The CDR3 loop is CASSVAQVNTEAFF. The CDR3 coding sequence is TGTGCCAGCAGCGTAGCGCAGGTGAACACTGAAGCTTTCTTT.

The genes are TRBV5-1 and TRBJ2-2, with no clear D. The CDR3 is 14 residues long. Between the trimmed V and J ends, which lost 0 bases and 5 bases, there was a span of 8 bases. Germline assignment: CDR1 SGHRS and CDR2 YFSETQ. For the CDR3, the DNA is TGCGCCAGCAGCTTGGACCCACAGACCGGGGAGCTGTTTTTT. The encoded protein is CASSLDPQTGELFF. Complete variable domain (other parts from reference TRBV5-1 and TRBJ2-2): KAGVTQTPRYLIKTRGQQVTLSCSPISGHRSVSWYQQTPGQGLQFLFEYFSETQRNKGNFPGRFSGRQFSNSRSEMNVSTLELGDSALYLCASSLDPQTGELFFGEGSRLTVL.

The chain is built from TRBV7-3 and TRBJ2-1; perhaps TRBD2 as D (6 bases). Germline V gene lookup returns CDR1 SGHTA and CDR2 FQGTGA. This CDR3 is 13 amino acids long. Trimming left V 6 bases short and J 6 bases short, with 12 bases between. The CDR3 spells CASSASGLNEQFF. As DNA, the CDR3 is TGTGCCAGCAGTGCTTCGGGACTCAATGAGCAGTTCTTC.

V gene TRBV15 combines with J gene TRBJ1-2; D is ambiguous. V was shortened by 1 base and J by 6 bases, with 12 bases between the two germline ends. The CDR3 is made up of 14 amino acids. Germline loops: CDR1 LNHNV, CDR2 YYDKDF (reference sequence). CDR3 sequence (DNA): TGTGCCACCAGCAGAGCGAGATTTCTGGATGGCTACACCTTC. Protein sequence: CATSRARFLDGYTF.

V and J are TRBV19 and TRBJ2-3; D is possibly TRBD2 (7 bases). Germline CDR1 and CDR2: LNHDA and SQIVND (reference sequence). Trimming removed 10 bases at V and 1 base at J, with 15 bases between. The length of the CDR3 is 14 residues. DNA for the CDR3: TGTGCCACCCAGGGGAGGGGAGGCACAGATACGCAGTATTTT. Protein product: CATQGRGGTDTQYF.

V is TRBV28 and J is TRBJ2-1; tentative D call: TRBD2 (6 bases). Deletions cut 7 bases from V and 7 bases from J, with 11 bases between. Per the germline V gene, CDR1 is MDHEN and CDR2 is SYDVKM. The CDR3 spans 12 residues. CDR3 DNA: TGTGCCAGCAACTCCGGAGGGAATGAGCAGTTCTTC. This encodes CASNSGGNEQFF.

This clone was recorded only once. CDR3 region: CASSLRTRAPTDTQYF. The CDR3, as DNA: TGTGCCAGTAGTCTCCGGACTAGGGCCCCCACAGATACGCAGTATTTT. The chain carries TRBV19 and TRBJ2-3, with 7 nucleotides matching TRBD2. Losses at the gene ends were 5 bases for V and 2 bases for J; bases not matched to a gene: 10. Looked up from germline, CDR1 is LNHDA and CDR2 is SQIVND (reference sequence). CDR3 size: 16 residues.

The chain combines TRBV30 with TRBJ2-7; 7 bases align to TRBD1. V dropped 6 bases and J dropped 3; count of bases not matched to a gene: 14. CDR3 length equals 15 residues. CDR1 and CDR2 (germline): GTSNPN, SVGIG (reference sequence). CDR3 in DNA: TGTGCCTGTTCAAGCCCGGGACAGAAAGGCTACGAGCAGTACTTC. Protein product: CACSSPGQKGYEQYF.

The V gene is TRBV10-1, the J gene TRBJ1-6, with TRBD1 as a possible D gene (5 bases). V was pared by 2 bases and J by 6 bases, with 11 bases between. From germline, CDR1 is WNHNN and CDR2 SYGVQD (reference sequence). The CDR3 has 15 amino acids. In DNA, the CDR3 is TGCGCCAGCAGTGAGGGGGGGACCATTAATTCACCCCTCCACTTT. This codes for CASSEGGTINSPLHF.

This clone was seen only once. V and J are TRBV2 and TRBJ1-2; 9 bases fit TRBD1. The germline CDR1 and CDR2 sequences are SNHLY and FYNNEI. J gave up 4 bases and V 8 bases, and 8 bases lay outside the gene matches. This CDR3 spans 14 amino acids. The DNA for the CDR3 is TGTGCCAGCGGGGACAGGGAGGAGGTCTATGGCTACACCTTC. Translating gives CASGDREEVYGYTF.

The gene calls are TRBV10-3 and TRBJ1-2, with 9 positions matching TRBD1. Germline V lookup: CDR1 ENHRY, CDR2 SYGVKD. This CDR3 contains 14 residues. The V segment lost 2 bases and the J segment 7 bases; nucleotides outside the gene matches: 5. CDR3 nucleotides: TGTGCCATCAGTGAGGACAGGGGGATGAGTGGCTACACCTTC. Translated, it gives CAISEDRGMSGYTF.

The chain recombines TRBV5-6 with TRBJ2-1, with 10 positions matching TRBD1. The V gene end was trimmed by 4 bases and the J gene end by 7 bases; junction bases not matched to a gene: 11. This CDR3 region has 16 residues. From germline, CDR1 is SGHDT and CDR2 YYEEEE. The DNA for the CDR3 is TGTGCCAGCAGCCCCATTCGACAGGGGGCGGTTAATGAGCAGTTCTTC. Its protein product is CASSPIRQGAVNEQFF.

V gene TRBV11-3 combines with J gene TRBJ2-5, with 8 bases matching TRBD1. Germline values: CDR1 SGHNT, CDR2 YENEEA. With V trimmed by 5 bases and J by 5 bases, 7 bases remained unmatched. CDR3 length: 14 amino acids. The CDR3 is CASSLSGGSETQYF. The CDR3, as DNA: TGTGCCAGCAGCCTCTCAGGGGGCAGTGAGACCCAGTACTTC.

The gene calls are TRBV27 and TRBJ2-3; D possibly corresponds to TRBD1 (6 bases). The V end lost 6 bases, the J end lost 0 bases, and 13 bases lay between the germline ends. Germline lookup yields CDR1 MNHEY and CDR2 SMNVEV (reference sequence). The CDR3 loop spans 15 amino acids. The CDR3 region is CASRPQGSSTDTQYF. CDR3 sequence (DNA): TGTGCCAGCAGACCACAGGGATCTAGCACAGATACGCAGTATTTT.

This clone came up a few times. The chain employs TRBV10-3 and TRBJ2-7, with D perhaps matching TRBD1 (5 bases). The CDR3 sequence is 15 residues long. Trimming took off 3 bases at V and 2 bases at J, with 14 bases between the two ends. The germline CDR1 and CDR2 sequences are ENHRY and SYGVKD. The CDR3 spells CAISDPGLGAYEQYF. CDR3 coding DNA: TGTGCCATCAGTGACCCCGGGTTAGGGGCCTACGAGCAGTACTTC.

This chain joins TRBV30 and TRBJ1-1; D is perhaps TRBD1 (5 bases). CDR3 length equals 12 residues. V shed 3 bases and J shed 5 bases, with 10 bases lying between them. Germline V gives CDR1 GTSNPN, CDR2 SVGIG (reference sequence). The CDR3 here is CAWSQGGTEAFF. CDR3 DNA: TGTGCCTGGAGCCAGGGTGGGACTGAAGCTTTCTTT.

V and J are TRBV19 and TRBJ1-5; 7 bases are shared with TRBD1. J lost 6 bases, V lost 1 base, and 6 bases had no gene match. Germline V lookup: CDR1 LNHDA, CDR2 SQIVND (reference sequence). The CDR3 has 15 amino acids. The CDR3 protein is CASSIGRQGGQPQHF. The CDR3 bases are TGTGCCAGTAGTATAGGGAGACAGGGCGGTCAGCCCCAGCATTTT.

The CDR3 sequence is CAISLGGADTGELFF. CDR3 in DNA: TGTGCCATCAGTCTAGGGGGCGCGGACACCGGGGAGCTGTTTTTT. The chain joins TRBV10-3 to TRBJ2-2, with TRBD1 matching over 7 bases. V trimming: 5 bases; J trimming: 3 bases; junction bases outside the gene matches: 6. Germline V lookup: CDR1 ENHRY, CDR2 SYGVKD. This CDR3 has 15 residues.

The chain couples TRBV18 to TRBJ2-7; 8 bases match TRBD1. The CDR3 runs to 15 residues. The germline gives CDR1 KGHSH, CDR2 LQKENI. With V trimmed by 2 bases and J by 2 bases, 5 bases remained unmatched. Here the CDR3 reads CASSPRTGNTYEQYF. CDR3 DNA sequence: TGTGCCAGCTCACCAAGGACAGGGAACACCTACGAGCAGTACTTC.

The genes are TRBV3-1 (or the pseudogene TRBV3-2) and TRBJ2-2; weak D call: TRBD2 (6 bases). CDR3 length: 13 residues. The V gene's germline CDR1 is LGHDT and CDR2 YNNKEL (reference sequence). Trimming left V 8 bases short and J 4 bases short, with 11 bases between. CDR3: CASGTVGTGELFF. In DNA form, the CDR3 reads TGTGCCAGCGGGACTGTAGGCACCGGGGAGCTGTTTTTT.

The rearrangement links TRBV19 to TRBJ1-1; tentatively, D is TRBD1 (5 bases). V dropped 3 bases and J dropped 3 bases, with 17 bases sitting between them. The CDR3 extends over 16 amino acids. Germline V lookup: CDR1 LNHDA, CDR2 SQIVND (reference sequence). In nucleotides, the CDR3 is TGTGCCAGTAGTATGGAGCTAGGGGCAACGGACACTGAAGCTTTCTTT. It translates to CASSMELGATDTEAFF.

The gene calls are TRBV7-9 and TRBJ1-2; a weak D match, TRBD1 (6 bases). CDR1 is SEHNR and CDR2 is FQNEAQ in the germline V gene (reference sequence). The CDR3 is made up of 16 amino acids. Trimming left V 1 base short and J 3 bases short, with 15 bases between. This CDR3 is CASSLDGGAQYYGYTF. In DNA form, the CDR3 reads TGTGCCAGCAGCTTAGACGGGGGGGCGCAATACTATGGCTACACCTTC.